This T cell receptor beta chain was obtained from a study of response to subunit inactivated influenza vaccine. The study, taken as a whole, reports: Authors suggested few new T cells are recruited by each seasonal influenza vaccination.

TCRdb re-called the RT-PCR reads through MiXCR, storing one row per CDR3 protein. Of under 800,000 distinct CDR3 sequences detected, approximately 15% appear once; the ten largest clones hold around 7%. This clonotype has a handful of counts. Its antigen is unknown. The sequencing used PBMCs from blood, collected less than 15 days before vaccination. This clonotype was obtained from a man aged 50 or older who received an inactivated influenza vaccine.

Written as DNA, the CDR3 is TGCAGTGCTAGGGGAGACAGAAGAACCAATCTTCAGCCCCAGCATTTT. This encodes CSARGDRRTNLQPQHF. The rearrangement uses TRBV20-1 and TRBJ1-5; maybe TRBD1 (5 bases). The CDR3 consists of 16 residues. The V gene's germline CDR1 is DFQATT and CDR2 SNEGSKA (reference sequence). V dropped 3 bases and J dropped 6 bases, with 21 bases sitting between them.